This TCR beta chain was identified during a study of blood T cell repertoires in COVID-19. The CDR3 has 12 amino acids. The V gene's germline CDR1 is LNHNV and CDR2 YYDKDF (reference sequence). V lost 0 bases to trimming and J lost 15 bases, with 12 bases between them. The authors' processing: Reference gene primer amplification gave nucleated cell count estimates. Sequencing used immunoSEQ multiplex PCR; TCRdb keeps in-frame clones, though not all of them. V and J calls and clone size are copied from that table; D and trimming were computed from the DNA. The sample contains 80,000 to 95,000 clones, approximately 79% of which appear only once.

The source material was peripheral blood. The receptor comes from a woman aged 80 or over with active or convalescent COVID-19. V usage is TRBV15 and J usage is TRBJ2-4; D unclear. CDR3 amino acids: CATSRDRGFWYF. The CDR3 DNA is TGTGCCACCAGCAGAGATAGAGGCTTCTGGTACTTC. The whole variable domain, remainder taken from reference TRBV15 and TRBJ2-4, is DAMVIQNPRYQVTQFGKPVTLSCSQTLNHNVMYWYQQKSSQAPKLLFHYYDKDFNNEADTPDNFQSRRPNTSFCFLDIRSPGLGDTAMYLCATSRDRGFWYFGAGTRLSVL.